Shown below are 8 T cell receptor beta chains from a single sample sequenced in a study of T cell responses to AZD1222 COVID-19 vaccine. The data were produced by immunoSEQ multiplex PCR, yet TCRdb's version contains in-frame clones alone and is incomplete. This sample has 100,000 or so clones, with about 87% found just once. The input for sequencing was peripheral blood, taken on day 0 of AZD1222 vaccination. These receptors were collected from an adult in good health.

The rearrangement joins TRBV6-2 or TRBV6-3 to TRBJ1-3; no clear D. This CDR3 region has 15 residues. Trimming took 4 bases from V and 0 from J, leaving 10 bases between them. Germline lookup yields CDR1 MNHEY and CDR2 SVGEGT. This CDR3 reads CASSLLRSSGNTIYF. In DNA form, the CDR3 reads TGTGCCAGCAGTTTATTAAGAAGCTCTGGAAACACCATATATTTT.

The chain's CDR3 is CASSPQGLNTEAFF. CDR3 DNA sequence: TGTGCCAGTAGTCCACAGGGGTTGAACACTGAAGCTTTCTTT. The V call is TRBV19, the J call TRBJ1-1, with 7 bases matching TRBD1. Per germline, CDR1 LNHDA and CDR2 SQIVND (reference sequence). This CDR3 has 14 amino acids. The J segment lost 0 bases and the V segment lost 5 bases, leaving 3 bases of the junction unmatched.

This chain links TRBV7-9 with TRBJ1-1; D ambiguous. Germline V gene sequence: CDR1 SEHNR, CDR2 FQNEAQ (reference sequence). Trimming left V 5 bases short and J 4 bases short, with 14 bases between. The CDR3 totals 14 residues. DNA for the CDR3: TGTGCCAGCAGCCTCGCCATGGGGAGCACTGAAGCTTTCTTT. Translated: CASSLAMGSTEAFF.

The V and J genes are TRBV19 and TRBJ1-5; D remains ambiguous. V was pared by 5 bases and J by 0 bases, with 11 bases between. The CDR3 covers 15 residues. The germline V gene has CDR1 LNHDA and CDR2 SQIVND (reference sequence). The CDR3 sequence is CASSVSLYSNQPQHF. For the CDR3, the DNA is TGTGCCAGTAGTGTTAGCCTCTATAGCAATCAGCCCCAGCATTTT. Together with reference TRBV19 and TRBJ1-5, the CDR3 gives the full variable domain: DGGITQSPKYLFRKEGQNVTLSCEQNLNHDAMYWYRQDPGQGLRLIYYSQIVNDFQKGDIAEGYSVSREKKESFPLTVTSAQKNPTAFYLCASSVSLYSNQPQHFGDGTRLSIL.

The chain links TRBV10-3 to TRBJ1-5; D gene ambiguous. This CDR3 has 14 residues. The germline V gene encodes CDR1 ENHRY and CDR2 SYGVKD. V shed 4 bases and J shed 2 bases, with 9 bases lying between them. The chain's CDR3 is CAISAPGGNQPQHF. Written as DNA, the CDR3 is TGTGCCATCAGTGCCCCCGGGGGCAATCAGCCCCAGCATTTT.

The chain links TRBV28 to TRBJ1-5; weak D call: TRBD1 (6 bases). Germline CDR1 is MDHEN and CDR2 is SYDVKM. The CDR3 extends over 15 amino acids. V lost 5 bases to trimming and J lost 2 bases, with 13 bases between them. Written as DNA, the CDR3 is TGTGCCAGCAGTATAGGGGGGCCGGGCAATCAGCCCCAGCATTTT. Residues: CASSIGGPGNQPQHF. The variable domain in full, with the rest retrieved from reference TRBV28 and TRBJ1-5, is DVKVTQSSRYLVKRTGEKVFLECVQDMDHENMFWYRQDPGLGLRLIYFSYDVKMKEKGDIPEGYSVSREKKERFSLILESASTNQTSMYLCASSIGGPGNQPQHFGDGTRLSIL.

CDR3 coding DNA: TGTGCCACCAGACCACCCTCCAGGGGGGGATATAATTCACCCCTCCACTTT. Its protein product is CATRPPSRGGYNSPLHF. The chain uses TRBV24-1 and TRBJ1-6; 7 bases line up with TRBD1. From germline, CDR1 is KGHDR and CDR2 SFDVKD. The CDR3 covers 17 residues. Trimming removed 7 bases from V and 4 bases from J; junction bases left unmatched: 12.

The chain combines TRBV3-1 (or the pseudogene TRBV3-2) with TRBJ2-7, with TRBD2 matching over 12 bases. The CDR3 has 14 amino acids. The germline gives CDR1 LGHDT, CDR2 YNNKEL (reference sequence). Germline trimming cut 4 bases from V and 7 bases from J; bases unmatched to any gene: 5. CDR3 in amino acids: CASSLLAGGLEQYF. CDR3 nucleotides: TGTGCCAGCAGCCTTCTAGCGGGGGGGCTTGAGCAGTACTTC.